Sequencing of this T cell receptor beta chain was carried out in a study of cytomegalovirus exposure and HLA in healthy donors. This clone occurred once. V shed 1 base and J shed 0 bases, with 10 bases lying between them. The CDR3 consists of 17 residues. Germline V gene data show CDR1 as LGHNA and CDR2 as YNFKEQ. Using immunoSEQ multiplex PCR, the repertoire was profiled, and TCRdb retains in-frame clones only, with some absent. The sample contains some 80,000 clones, roughly 95% of which appear only once. This rearrangement joins TRBV4-2 to TRBJ1-6, with TRBD1 as a possible D gene (6 bases). The clonotype was recovered from a young woman in good health and CMV-seronegative. Sequenced: PBMCs. DNA of the CDR3: TGTGCCAGCAGCCAAGTTACAGGGCCCTCCTATAATTCACCCCTCCACTTT. Its translation is CASSQVTGPSYNSPLHF.